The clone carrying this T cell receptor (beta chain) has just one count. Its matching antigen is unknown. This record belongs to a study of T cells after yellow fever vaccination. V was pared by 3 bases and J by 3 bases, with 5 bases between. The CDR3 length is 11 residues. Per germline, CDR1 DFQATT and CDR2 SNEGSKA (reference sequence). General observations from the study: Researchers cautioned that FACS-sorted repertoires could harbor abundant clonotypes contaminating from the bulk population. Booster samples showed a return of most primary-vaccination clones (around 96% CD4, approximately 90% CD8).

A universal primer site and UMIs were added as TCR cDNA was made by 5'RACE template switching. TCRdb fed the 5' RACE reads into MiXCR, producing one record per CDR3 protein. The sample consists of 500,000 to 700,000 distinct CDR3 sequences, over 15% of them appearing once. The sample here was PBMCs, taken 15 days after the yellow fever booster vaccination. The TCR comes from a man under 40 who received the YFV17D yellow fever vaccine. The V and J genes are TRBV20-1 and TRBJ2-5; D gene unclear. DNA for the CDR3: TGCAGTGCTAGCCAGGAAGAGACCCAGTACTTC. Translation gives CSASQEETQYF.